This passage covers 29 T cell receptor beta chains from one sample sequenced in a study of blood T cell repertoires in COVID-19. The protocol was immunoSEQ multiplex PCR, while the TCRdb copy is restricted to in-frame clones and leaves out a portion. The profile shows about 52,000 clones, over 75% of them singletons. Sequenced: peripheral blood. These receptors came from a human donor in a cohort sampled during active COVID-19.

The CDR3 coding sequence is TGTGCCAGCAGCACCCGGGGGTCCGTCGAGCAGTACTTC. Protein: CASSTRGSVEQYF. This rearrangement joins TRBV27 to TRBJ2-7; perhaps TRBD2 as D (6 bases). The V gene's germline CDR1 is MNHEY and CDR2 SMNVEV (reference sequence). The CDR3 covers 13 residues. The V and J ends lost 6 bases and 6 bases respectively, with 15 bases between them.

The rearrangement links TRBV18 to TRBJ1-1; D remains unclear. The ends were cut back, 5 bases at V and 2 bases at J, with 15 bases in the middle. The CDR3 has 15 amino acids. CDR1 and CDR2 from the germline V gene are KGHSH and LQKENI. The CDR3 loop is CASSFRSTDNTEAFF. The CDR3 coding sequence is TGTGCCAGCTCATTTCGATCCACAGATAACACTGAAGCTTTCTTT.

The rearrangement joins TRBV4-1 to TRBJ2-1; 10 nucleotides match TRBD2. From germline, CDR1 is MGHRA and CDR2 YSYEKL. This CDR3 has 15 residues. V lost 4 bases and J lost 4; bases outside the gene matches: 4. DNA of the CDR3: TGCGCCAGCAGCCTAAAAGCGGGAGGGTACAATGAGCAGTTCTTC. It encodes CASSLKAGGYNEQFF.

J is TRBJ2-5 and V is TRBV11-2; D remains unclear. V was clipped by 2 bases and J by 5 bases, with 15 bases between them. Germline V gene sequence: CDR1 SGHAT, CDR2 FQNNGV. This CDR3 is 15 amino acids long. CDR3 DNA: TGTGCCAGCAGCTTAATTGCCCTCCCACAGGAGACCCAGTACTTC. Residues: CASSLIALPQETQYF.

V usage is TRBV15 and J usage is TRBJ2-1; 11 nucleotides line up with TRBD1. Germline V gene lookup returns CDR1 LNHNV and CDR2 YYDKDF (reference sequence). This CDR3 has 15 residues. With V trimmed by 8 bases and J by 9 bases, 12 bases remained unmatched. The CDR3 protein is CATRTGGNQGGEQFF. CDR3 DNA: TGTGCCACCCGGACAGGGGGCAATCAGGGAGGTGAGCAGTTCTTC.

This clone has more than one count but fewer than ten. This sequence joins TRBV3-1 (or the pseudogene TRBV3-2) and TRBJ2-1, with TRBD2 matching 8 bases. V was clipped by 0 bases and J by 9 bases; unmatched bases: 4. From germline, CDR1 is LGHDT and CDR2 YNNKEL (reference sequence). This CDR3 is 14 amino acids long. CDR3 DNA sequence: TGTGCCAGCAGCCAAGATTACAGCGGGAGTGAGCAGTTCTTC. It yields the protein CASSQDYSGSEQFF.

This clone was found once. This CDR3 reads CASSRIQSTEAFF. The CDR3 coding sequence is TGTGCCAGTAGTAGGATACAGTCAACTGAAGCTTTCTTT. The gene calls are TRBV19 and TRBJ1-1, with D unresolved. The V end was cut by 4 bases, the J end by 5 bases, with 11 bases between. Germline V gives CDR1 LNHDA, CDR2 SQIVND (reference sequence). The CDR3 runs to 13 residues.

The V and J genes are TRBV12-3 or TRBV12-4 and TRBJ1-2, with a possible D match to TRBD1 (6 bases). The CDR3 contains 12 residues. Trimming removed 10 bases at V and 4 bases at J, with 13 bases between. CDR3 protein: CATGRRGYGYTF. The CDR3, as DNA: TGTGCCACTGGGCGCAGGGGCTATGGCTACACCTTC.

The rearrangement joins TRBV29-1 to TRBJ1-1; D gene unclear. Trimming took off 7 bases at V and 4 bases at J, with 10 bases between the two ends. Germline V gene sequence: CDR1 SQVTM, CDR2 ANQGSEA. The CDR3 spans 11 residues. The CDR3 coding sequence is TGCAGCGGAATTAGTAGCACTGAAGCTTTCTTT. Amino acids: CSGISSTEAFF.

The chain carries TRBV5-1 and TRBJ2-5, with 15 bases that match TRBD2. From germline, CDR1 is SGHRS and CDR2 YFSETQ. With V trimmed by 4 bases and J by 0 bases, 4 bases remained unmatched. This CDR3 is built from 17 residues. As DNA, the CDR3 is TGCGCCAGCAGCCCGGGACTAGCGGGAGGAAACCAAGAGACCCAGTACTTC. Protein: CASSPGLAGGNQETQYF.

V gene TRBV5-6 combines with J gene TRBJ2-1; a possible D gene is TRBD1 (5 bases). The CDR3 covers 14 residues. Deletions cut 4 bases from V and 3 bases from J, with 11 bases between. Germline CDR1 is SGHDT and CDR2 is YYEEEE. For the CDR3, the DNA is TGTGCCAGCAGCCAGGGCAACCGCTACAATGAGCAGTTCTTC. It yields the protein CASSQGNRYNEQFF.

The chain joins TRBV11-2 to TRBJ1-2; 8 nucleotides align to TRBD1. CDR3 length equals 15 residues. Unmatched junction bases numbered 7, after V lost 1 base and J lost 6 bases. Germline values: CDR1 SGHAT, CDR2 FQNNGV. The CDR3 DNA reads TGTGCCAGCAGCTTAGTCAGGGGGCTGTTAGATGGCTACACCTTC. This sequence encodes CASSLVRGLLDGYTF.

The chain recombines TRBV7-9 with TRBJ2-7; no clear D gene. Trimming shortened V by 1 base and J by 0 bases, and 7 bases separated the two germline ends. The CDR3 extends over 14 amino acids. CDR1 is SEHNR and CDR2 is FQNEAQ in the germline V gene (reference sequence). CDR3 sequence reads: CASSLVSGSYEQYF. The CDR3 region has the DNA TGTGCCAGCAGCTTAGTTAGTGGCTCCTACGAGCAGTACTTC.

The V gene is TRBV18, the J gene TRBJ2-1; 11 positions agree with TRBD1. Germline V gene data show CDR1 as KGHSH and CDR2 as LQKENI. The CDR3 runs to 16 residues. Unmatched junction bases numbered 1, after V lost 3 bases and J lost 0 bases. The DNA of the CDR3 is TGTGCCAGCTCACCCGGGACAGGGGGCTCCTACAATGAGCAGTTCTTC. Protein sequence: CASSPGTGGSYNEQFF.

V gene TRBV19 combines with J gene TRBJ1-5; 10 positions agree with TRBD1. Germline assignment: CDR1 LNHDA and CDR2 SQIVND (reference sequence). J gave up 4 bases and V 9 bases, and 18 bases lay outside the gene matches. The CDR3 is made up of 18 amino acids. The CDR3, as DNA: TGTGCCAGCCAACCGGGACAGGGGCGCCCTGGACGGAATCAGCCCCAGCATTTT. Protein sequence: CASQPGQGRPGRNQPQHF.

The rearrangement uses TRBV6-2 or TRBV6-3 and TRBJ2-3; possibly TRBD1 for D (6 bases). The CDR3 is 15 amino acids. CDR1 and CDR2 (germline): MNHEY, SVGEGT. V lost 2 bases and J 0 bases, leaving 9 bases between the germline ends. The CDR3 sequence is CASSYRDTSTDTQYF. In nucleotides, the CDR3 is TGTGCCAGCAGTTACCGGGACACCAGCACAGATACGCAGTATTTT.

The chain is built from TRBV5-5 and TRBJ2-1; D may be TRBD1 (6 bases). The V gene's germline CDR1 is SGHKS and CDR2 YYEKEE (reference sequence). V was shortened by 6 bases and J by 9 bases, with 16 bases between the two germline ends. The CDR3 spans 13 residues. Written as DNA, the CDR3 is TGTGCCAGCACATACAGGGTAGGCGGTGAGCAGTTCTTC. It specifies CASTYRVGGEQFF.

V is TRBV28 and J is TRBJ2-2, with a tentative D call TRBD2 (5 bases). CDR3 length: 14 amino acids. The V end lost 7 bases, the J end lost 6 bases, and 15 bases lay between the germline ends. CDR1 MDHEN and CDR2 SYDVKM come from the germline V gene. The CDR3 loop reads CASKGELAAGELFF. In DNA form, the CDR3 reads TGTGCCAGCAAGGGAGAGCTAGCCGCCGGGGAGCTGTTTTTT. Drawing the rest from reference TRBV28 and TRBJ2-2, the complete variable domain is DVKVTQSSRYLVKRTGEKVFLECVQDMDHENMFWYRQDPGLGLRLIYFSYDVKMKEKGDIPEGYSVSREKKERFSLILESASTNQTSMYLCASKGELAAGELFFGEGSRLTVL.

V usage is TRBV19 and J usage is TRBJ1-4, with D uncertain. Trimming took 3 bases from V and 5 from J, leaving 10 bases between them. The CDR3 is 14 residues long. The germline CDR1 and CDR2 sequences are LNHDA and SQIVND (reference sequence). The CDR3 protein is CASSIPAANEKLFF. The CDR3 region has the DNA TGTGCCAGTAGTATCCCTGCAGCGAATGAAAAACTGTTTTTT.

The rearrangement links TRBV5-5 to TRBJ1-2, with 7 positions matching TRBD1. The V and J ends lost 0 bases and 8 bases, in that order; junction bases with no gene match: 10. Germline CDR1 is SGHKS and CDR2 is YYEKEE (reference sequence). CDR3 length equals 15 residues. CDR3 residues: CASSLAGTVNKGYTF. CDR3 DNA sequence: TGTGCCAGCAGCTTGGCCGGGACAGTGAATAAAGGCTACACCTTC.

The J gene is TRBJ2-1, the V gene TRBV2, with a possible D match to TRBD1 (5 bases). The CDR3 totals 12 residues. The germline V and J ends were trimmed by 4 bases and 8 bases, with 9 bases remaining between them. Germline lookup yields CDR1 SNHLY and CDR2 FYNNEI. The DNA of the CDR3 is TGTGCCAGCAGTGGAGAAGGGGATGAGCAGTTCTTC. It encodes CASSGEGDEQFF.

In DNA, the CDR3 is TGTGCCAGCAGCCCAGACTTAGCGGGAGCAGGTTCCGGGGAGCTGTTTTTT. Protein product: CASSPDLAGAGSGELFF. This sequence joins TRBV5-4 and TRBJ2-2, with 9 bases matching TRBD2. The CDR3 extends over 17 amino acids. The J segment lost 6 bases and the V segment lost 4 bases, leaving 13 bases of the junction unmatched. From germline, CDR1 is SGHNT and CDR2 YYREEE (reference sequence).

This chain joins TRBV6-4 and TRBJ2-1, with TRBD2 as a possible D gene (6 bases). V lost 6 bases and J 2 bases, leaving 14 bases between the germline ends. The CDR3 covers 15 residues. Germline assignment: CDR1 MRHNA and CDR2 SNTAGT. CDR3 sequence (DNA): TGTGCCAGCAGATTGGAGGGCCCGGCCTACAATGAGCAGTTCTTC. It is translated as CASRLEGPAYNEQFF.

This chain joins TRBV29-1 and TRBJ2-5, with TRBD1 identical over 8 bases. Germline CDR1 and CDR2: SQVTM and ANQGSEA. This CDR3 contains 15 residues. V gave up 7 bases and J gave up 4 bases; unmatched junction bases: 14. The CDR3 DNA is TGCAGCGCATACTACTACCAGGGGGCGGGAGAGACCCAGTACTTC. Its translation: CSAYYYQGAGETQYF.

The V and J genes are TRBV7-9 and TRBJ1-3; perhaps TRBD1 as D (6 bases). With 4 bases removed from V and 0 bases from J, the gap between germline ends came to 10 bases. Germline V gives CDR1 SEHNR, CDR2 FQNEAQ (reference sequence). CDR3 size: 15 residues. The CDR3 nucleotides are TGTGCCAGCAGCTGGACAGCATACTCTGGAAACACCATATATTTT. Translation gives CASSWTAYSGNTIYF. Drawing the rest from reference TRBV7-9 and TRBJ1-3, the complete variable domain is DTGVSQNPRHKITKRGQNVTFRCDPISEHNRLYWYRQTLGQGPEFLTYFQNEAQLEKSRLLSDRFSAERPKGSFSTLEIQRTEQGDSAMYLCASSWTAYSGNTIYFGEGSWLTVV.

In this sample, this clone turned up a few times. This chain joins TRBV5-1 and TRBJ1-6; 9 positions agree with TRBD1. The CDR3 has 14 amino acids. With V trimmed by 1 base and J by 7 bases, 0 bases remained unmatched. From germline, CDR1 is SGHRS and CDR2 YFSETQ. The CDR3 loop reads CASSLTGGNSPLHF. The CDR3, as DNA: TGCGCCAGCAGCTTGACAGGGGGCAATTCACCCCTCCACTTT.

The genes are TRBV28 and TRBJ1-1; maybe TRBD1 (5 bases). Looked up from germline, CDR1 is MDHEN and CDR2 is SYDVKM. The germline V and J ends were trimmed by 2 bases and 11 bases, with 15 bases remaining between them. This CDR3 contains 13 residues. Here the CDR3 DNA reads TGTGCCAGCAGTTTAACTCAGGGTCCGTCTGCTTTCTTT. Translating gives CASSLTQGPSAFF.

The chain is built from TRBV7-9 and TRBJ1-1; D call uncertain. The CDR3 sequence is 17 residues long. Trimming shortened V by 0 bases and J by 1 base, and 15 bases separated the two germline ends. Germline CDR1 reads SEHNR; CDR2 reads FQNEAQ (reference sequence). CDR3 DNA sequence: TGTGCCAGCAGCTTAGCCCCCCTTGCCCGGTCGAACACTGAAGCTTTCTTT. Protein product: CASSLAPLARSNTEAFF.

J is TRBJ1-3 and V is TRBV30; a weak D match, TRBD1 (5 bases). Between the trimmed V and J ends, which lost 7 bases and 7 bases, there was a span of 17 bases. Germline V gene sequence: CDR1 GTSNPN, CDR2 SVGIG (reference sequence). This CDR3 has 13 amino acids. The CDR3 reads CALPYGGRNTIYF. The DNA for the CDR3 is TGTGCCTTGCCTTACGGGGGGAGGAACACCATATATTTT.